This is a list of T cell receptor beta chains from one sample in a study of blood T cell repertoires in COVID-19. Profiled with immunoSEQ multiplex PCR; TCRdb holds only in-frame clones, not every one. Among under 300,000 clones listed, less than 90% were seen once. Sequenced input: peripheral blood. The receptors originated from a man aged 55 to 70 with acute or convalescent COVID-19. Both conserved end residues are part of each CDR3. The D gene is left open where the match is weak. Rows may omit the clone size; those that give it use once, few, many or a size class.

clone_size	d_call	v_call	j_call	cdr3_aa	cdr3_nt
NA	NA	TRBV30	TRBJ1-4	CAWSIDRREKLFF	TGTGCCTGGAGTATCGACAGGCGAGAAAAACTGTTTTTT
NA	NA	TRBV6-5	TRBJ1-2	CASSLSGAYGYTF	TGTGCCAGCAGCCTCTCAGGGGCCTATGGCTACACCTTC
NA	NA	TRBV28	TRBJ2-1	CASTPSGNNEQFF	TGTGCCAGCACCCCGTCGGGGAACAATGAGCAGTTCTTC
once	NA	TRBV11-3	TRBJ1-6	CASSLGTPNSPLHF	TGTGCCAGCAGCTTGGGGACACCTAATTCACCCCTCCACTTT
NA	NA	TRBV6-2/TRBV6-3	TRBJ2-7	CASSWDTTWEQYF	TGTGCCAGCAGCTGGGACACGACTTGGGAGCAGTACTTC
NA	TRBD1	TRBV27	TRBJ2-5	CASSSGTGGVRETQYF	TGTGCCAGCAGTTCGGGGACAGGGGGCGTTCGAGAGACCCAGTACTTC
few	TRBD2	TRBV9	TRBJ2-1	CASSSASGTLNEQFF	TGTGCCAGCAGCTCGGCTAGCGGGACTCTCAATGAGCAGTTCTTC
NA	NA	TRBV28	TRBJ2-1	CASSLGGSRRYNEQFF	TGTGCCAGCAGTCTTGGAGGTTCTCGTCGCTACAATGAGCAGTTCTTC
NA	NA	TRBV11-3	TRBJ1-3	CASSRTESHGNTIYF	TGTGCCAGCAGCCGGACAGAATCGCATGGAAACACCATATATTTT
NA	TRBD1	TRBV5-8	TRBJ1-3	CASSLNRGRGNTIYF	TGTGCCAGCAGCTTGAACAGGGGAAGGGGCAACACCATATATTTT
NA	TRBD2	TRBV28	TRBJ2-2	CASSLSLTSGRVVNTGELFF	TGTGCCAGCAGTTTATCCCTGACTAGCGGGAGGGTTGTTAACACCGGGGAGCTGTTTTTT
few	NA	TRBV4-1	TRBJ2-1	CASSLTGNNEQFF	TGCGCCAGCAGCCTAACCGGGAACAATGAGCAGTTCTTC
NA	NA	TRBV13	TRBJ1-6	CASSLGSSPLHF	TGTGCCAGCAGCTTAGGCAGTTCACCCCTCCACTTT
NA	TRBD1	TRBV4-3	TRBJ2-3	CASSPQGAPDTQYF	TGCGCCAGCAGCCCTCAGGGGGCCCCAGATACGCAGTATTTT
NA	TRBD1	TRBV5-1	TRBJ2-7	CASSRGDGTGFREQYF	TGCGCCAGCAGCCGGGGAGACGGGACAGGGTTTAGAGAGCAGTACTTC
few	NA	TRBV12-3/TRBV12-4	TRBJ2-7	CASSSPSYEQYF	TGTGCCAGCAGTTCTCCCTCCTACGAGCAGTACTTC
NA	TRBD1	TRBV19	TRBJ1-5	CASSLTGGRNQPQHF	TGTGCCAGTAGCCTGACAGGGGGACGGAATCAGCCCCAGCATTTT
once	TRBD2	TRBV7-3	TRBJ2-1	CASSLSLAGGRDEQFF	TGTGCCAGCAGCTTATCCCTAGCGGGAGGCCGCGATGAGCAGTTCTTC
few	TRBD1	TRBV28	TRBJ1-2	CASKTGGAYGYTF	TGTGCCAGCAAGACAGGGGGGGCCTATGGCTACACCTTC